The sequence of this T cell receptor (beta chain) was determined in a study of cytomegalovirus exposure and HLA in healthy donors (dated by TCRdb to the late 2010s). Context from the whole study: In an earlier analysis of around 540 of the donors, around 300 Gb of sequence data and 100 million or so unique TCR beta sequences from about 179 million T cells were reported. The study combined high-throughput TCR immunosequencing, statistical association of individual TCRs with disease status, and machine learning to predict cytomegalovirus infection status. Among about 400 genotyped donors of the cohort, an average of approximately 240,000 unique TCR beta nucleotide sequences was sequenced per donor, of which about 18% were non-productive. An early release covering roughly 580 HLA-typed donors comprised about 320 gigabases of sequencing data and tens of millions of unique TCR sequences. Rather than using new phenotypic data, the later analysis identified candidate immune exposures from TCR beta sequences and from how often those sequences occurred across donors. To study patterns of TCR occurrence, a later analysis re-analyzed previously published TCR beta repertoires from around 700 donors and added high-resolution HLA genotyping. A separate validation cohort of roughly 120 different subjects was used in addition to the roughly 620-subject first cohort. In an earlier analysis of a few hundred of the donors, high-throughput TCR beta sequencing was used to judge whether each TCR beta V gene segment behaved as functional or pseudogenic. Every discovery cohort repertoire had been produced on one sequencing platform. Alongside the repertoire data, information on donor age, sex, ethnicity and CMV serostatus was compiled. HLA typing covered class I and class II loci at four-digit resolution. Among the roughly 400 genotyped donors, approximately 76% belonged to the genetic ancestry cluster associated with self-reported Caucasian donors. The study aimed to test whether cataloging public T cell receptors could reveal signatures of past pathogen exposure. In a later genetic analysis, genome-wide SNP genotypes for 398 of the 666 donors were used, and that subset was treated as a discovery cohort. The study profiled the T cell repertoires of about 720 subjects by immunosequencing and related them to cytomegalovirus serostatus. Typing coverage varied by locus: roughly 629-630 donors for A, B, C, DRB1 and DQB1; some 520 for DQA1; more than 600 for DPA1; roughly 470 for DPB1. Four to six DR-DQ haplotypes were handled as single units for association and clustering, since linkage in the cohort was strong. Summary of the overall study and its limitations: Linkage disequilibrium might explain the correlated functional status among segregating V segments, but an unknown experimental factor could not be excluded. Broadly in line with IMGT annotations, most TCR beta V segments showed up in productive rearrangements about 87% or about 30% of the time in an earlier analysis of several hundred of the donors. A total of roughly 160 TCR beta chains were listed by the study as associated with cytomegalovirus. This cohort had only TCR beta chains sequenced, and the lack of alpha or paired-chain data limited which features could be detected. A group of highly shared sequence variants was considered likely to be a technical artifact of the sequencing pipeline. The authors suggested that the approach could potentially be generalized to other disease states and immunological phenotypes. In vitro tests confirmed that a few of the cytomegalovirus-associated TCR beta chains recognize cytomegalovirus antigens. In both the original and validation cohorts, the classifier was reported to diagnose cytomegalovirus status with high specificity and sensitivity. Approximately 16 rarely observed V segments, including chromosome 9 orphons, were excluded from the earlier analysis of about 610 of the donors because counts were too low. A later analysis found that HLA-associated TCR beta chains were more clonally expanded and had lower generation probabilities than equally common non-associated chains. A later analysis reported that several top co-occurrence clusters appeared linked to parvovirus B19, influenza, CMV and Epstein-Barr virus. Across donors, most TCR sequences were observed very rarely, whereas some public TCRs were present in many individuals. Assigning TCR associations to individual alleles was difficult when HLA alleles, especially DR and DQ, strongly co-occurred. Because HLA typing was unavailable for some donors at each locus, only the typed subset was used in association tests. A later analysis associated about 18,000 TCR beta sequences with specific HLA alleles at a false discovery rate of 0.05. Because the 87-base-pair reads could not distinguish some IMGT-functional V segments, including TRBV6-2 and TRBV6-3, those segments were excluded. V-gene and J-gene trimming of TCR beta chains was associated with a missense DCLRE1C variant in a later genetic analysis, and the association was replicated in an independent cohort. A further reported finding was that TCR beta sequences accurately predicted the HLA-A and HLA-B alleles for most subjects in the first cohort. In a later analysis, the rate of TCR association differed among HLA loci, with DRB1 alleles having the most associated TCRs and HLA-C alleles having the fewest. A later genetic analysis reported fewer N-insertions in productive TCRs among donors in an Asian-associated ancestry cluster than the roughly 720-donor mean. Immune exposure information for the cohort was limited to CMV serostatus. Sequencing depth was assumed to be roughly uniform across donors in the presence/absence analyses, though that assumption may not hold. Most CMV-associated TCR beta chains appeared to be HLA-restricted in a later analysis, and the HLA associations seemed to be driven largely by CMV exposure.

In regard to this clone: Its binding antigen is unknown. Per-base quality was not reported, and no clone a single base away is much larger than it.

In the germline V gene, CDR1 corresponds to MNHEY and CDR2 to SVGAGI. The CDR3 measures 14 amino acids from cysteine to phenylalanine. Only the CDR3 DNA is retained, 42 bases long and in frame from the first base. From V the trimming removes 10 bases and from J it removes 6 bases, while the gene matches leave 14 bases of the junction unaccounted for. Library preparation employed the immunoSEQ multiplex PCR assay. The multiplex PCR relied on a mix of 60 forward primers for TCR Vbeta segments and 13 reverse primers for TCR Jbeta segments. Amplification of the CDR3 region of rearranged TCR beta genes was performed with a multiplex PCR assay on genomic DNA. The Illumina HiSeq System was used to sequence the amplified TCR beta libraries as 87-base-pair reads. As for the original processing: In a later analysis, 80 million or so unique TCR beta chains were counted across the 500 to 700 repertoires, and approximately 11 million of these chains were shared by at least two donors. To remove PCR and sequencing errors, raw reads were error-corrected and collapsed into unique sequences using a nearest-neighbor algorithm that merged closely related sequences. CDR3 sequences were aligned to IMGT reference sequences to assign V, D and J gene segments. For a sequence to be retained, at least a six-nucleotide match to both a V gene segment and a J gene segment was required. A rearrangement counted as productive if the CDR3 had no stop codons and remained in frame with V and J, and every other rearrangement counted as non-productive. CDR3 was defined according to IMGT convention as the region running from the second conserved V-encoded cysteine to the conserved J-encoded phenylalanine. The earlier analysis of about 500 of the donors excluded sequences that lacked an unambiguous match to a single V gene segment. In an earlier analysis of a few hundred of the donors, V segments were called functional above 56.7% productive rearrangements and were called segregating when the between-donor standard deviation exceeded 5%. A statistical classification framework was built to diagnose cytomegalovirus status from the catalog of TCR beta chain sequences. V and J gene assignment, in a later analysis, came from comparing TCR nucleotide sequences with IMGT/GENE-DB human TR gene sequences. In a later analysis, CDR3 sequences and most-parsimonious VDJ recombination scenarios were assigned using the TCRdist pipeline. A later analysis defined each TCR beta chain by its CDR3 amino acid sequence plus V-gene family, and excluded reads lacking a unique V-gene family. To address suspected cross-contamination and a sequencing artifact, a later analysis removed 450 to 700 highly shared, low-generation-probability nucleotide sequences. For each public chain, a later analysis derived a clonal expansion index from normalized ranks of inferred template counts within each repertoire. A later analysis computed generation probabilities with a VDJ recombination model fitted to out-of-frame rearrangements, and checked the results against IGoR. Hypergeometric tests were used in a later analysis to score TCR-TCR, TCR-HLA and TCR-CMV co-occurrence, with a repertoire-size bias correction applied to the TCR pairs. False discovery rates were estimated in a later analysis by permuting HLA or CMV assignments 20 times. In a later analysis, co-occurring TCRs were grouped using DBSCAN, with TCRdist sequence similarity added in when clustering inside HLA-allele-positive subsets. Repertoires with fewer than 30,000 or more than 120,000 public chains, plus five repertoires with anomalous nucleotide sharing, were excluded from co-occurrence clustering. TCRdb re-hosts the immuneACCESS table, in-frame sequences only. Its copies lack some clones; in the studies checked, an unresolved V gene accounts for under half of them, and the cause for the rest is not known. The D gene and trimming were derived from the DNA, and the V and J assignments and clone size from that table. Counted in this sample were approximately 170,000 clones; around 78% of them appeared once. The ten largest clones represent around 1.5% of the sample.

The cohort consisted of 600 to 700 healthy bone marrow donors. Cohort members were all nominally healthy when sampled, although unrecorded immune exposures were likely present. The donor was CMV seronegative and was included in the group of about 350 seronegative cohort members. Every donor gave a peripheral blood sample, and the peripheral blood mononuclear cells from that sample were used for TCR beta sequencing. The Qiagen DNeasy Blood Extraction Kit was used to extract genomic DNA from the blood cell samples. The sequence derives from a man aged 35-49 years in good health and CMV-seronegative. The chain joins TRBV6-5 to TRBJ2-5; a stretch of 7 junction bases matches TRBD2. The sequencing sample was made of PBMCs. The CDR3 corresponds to CATRSGGSVKTQYF. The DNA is TGTGCCACCCGAAGTGGCGGGAGTGTGAAGACCCAGTACTTC.